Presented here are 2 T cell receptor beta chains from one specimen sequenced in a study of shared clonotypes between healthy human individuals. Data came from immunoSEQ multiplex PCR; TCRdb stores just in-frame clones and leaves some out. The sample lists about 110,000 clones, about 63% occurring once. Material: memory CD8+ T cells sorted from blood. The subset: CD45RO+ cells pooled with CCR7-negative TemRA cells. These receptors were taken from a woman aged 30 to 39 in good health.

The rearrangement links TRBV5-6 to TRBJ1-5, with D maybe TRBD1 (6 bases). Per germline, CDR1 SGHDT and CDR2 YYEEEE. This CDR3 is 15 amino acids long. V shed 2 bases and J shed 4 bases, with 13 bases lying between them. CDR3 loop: CASSFYGQKNQPQHF. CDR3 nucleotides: TGTGCCAGCAGCTTTTACGGACAGAAGAATCAGCCCCAGCATTTT.

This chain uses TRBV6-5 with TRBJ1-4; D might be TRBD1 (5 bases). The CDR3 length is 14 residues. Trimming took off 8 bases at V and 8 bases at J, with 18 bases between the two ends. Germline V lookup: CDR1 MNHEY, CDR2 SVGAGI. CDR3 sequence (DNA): TGTGCCAGCTCGAGGCAGGGCGTTACGGAAAAACTGTTTTTT. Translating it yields CASSRQGVTEKLFF.